This T cell receptor beta chain comes out of a study of T-cell memory formation after mild COVID-19. With 5 bases clipped from V and 4 bases from J, the junction kept 12 bases outside the gene matches. The CDR3 loop spans 17 amino acids. CDR1 is SEHNR and CDR2 is FQNEAQ in the germline V gene (reference sequence). 5'RACE, which relied on constant-segment primers, yielded TCR alpha and TCR beta cDNA libraries carrying sample barcodes and UMIs. TCRdb itself ran the 5' RACE reads through MiXCR, one entry per CDR3 protein. The sample holds approximately 350,000 distinct CDR3 sequences; over 10% are singletons and the top ten take about 21%. Only a few counts were recorded for this clonotype. Its antigen is unidentified. Study observations and caveats: Contracting CD8+ clones were enriched in EMRA, CD4+ mainly in CM and EM.

The TCR comes from a young man who had mild COVID-19 (a few samples of this study predate the infection). Cell type and time point are not known. Sample: PBMCs or a T cell subset sorted from them (not recorded which). The chain uses TRBV7-9 and TRBJ1-2, with 11 bases that match TRBD1. The CDR3 DNA is TGTGCCAGCAGCCCAGGACAGGGGGCCCTGATCGGCTATGGCTACACCTTC. Translating it yields CASSPGQGALIGYGYTF.